A single T cell receptor beta chain is shown here with its context. The antigen it recognizes is unknown. One base away lies a much larger clone, so this may be a sequencing read error. From its cysteine to its phenylalanine, the CDR3 spans 14 amino acids. Only the CDR3 DNA is retained, 42 bases long and in frame from the first base. The CDR1 and CDR2 encoded by the germline V gene are MNHNS and SASEGT. Two rounds of multiplex PCR were performed to amplify the TCR beta CDR3 region from genomic DNA. In the first round of PCR, primers specific to each TRBV and TRBJ gene were used, and the primer sequences are filed in Chinese patent CN105087789A. Universal primers were used in the second PCR round. The Roche High Pure PCR Template Preparation Kit was used to extract genomic DNA from frozen PBMCs. Paired-end sequencing with 151 bp reads was performed on the libraries using an Illumina HiSeq 3000. In the authors' own workflow: Raw reads lacking the multiplex PCR primer sequences were removed with CutAdapt. Using PEAR, the high-quality paired reads were merged into contigs. TRB V, D and J gene segments were assigned to each contig with MiXCR by alignment to reference sequences. To remove sequencing errors, CDR3 sequences were clustered according to base quality and sequence similarity. Diversity was measured as Shannon entropy normalized by the natural log of productive TCR sequence number. Clonality was defined as one minus Shannon entropy divided by the natural log of the number of unique clonotypes. Progression-free survival cut-offs for repertoire metrics were chosen using the Youden index of ROC curves, with analyses run in R 3.5.3. TCRdb trimmed the raw reads at Q25, called clones with MiXCR and kept productive beta chains. Identical CDR3 proteins give one entry, which carries the most common genes and DNA. In this record, the V and J calls reflect TCRdb's handling and not the investigators' own analysis. For this sample there are about 24,000 distinct CDR3 sequences; 35% to 40% appear just once. Of the sample, roughly two thirds is held by the ten largest clones.

This entry belongs to a study of prognosis after radiotherapy for stage I lung cancer (TCRdb year 2021). Study-wide context: Between April 2018 and early 2019, 20 or so stage I NSCLC patients were enrolled in Nanjing, China. Four or five patients had oligometastatic NSCLC after their primary tumor was surgically resected, and 15 or so patients had newly diagnosed primary stage I lung tumors. Every patient was regarded as medically inoperable, because of comorbidities in around 12 cases and refusal of surgery in 6 or 7 cases. The cohort included about a dozen men and more than 5 women, with a median age of almost 75 years and a range of about 50 to 85 years. Tumor histology was squamous cell carcinoma in over 5 patients and adenocarcinoma in roughly 12. Using image-guided IMRT or VMAT, SBRT was delivered in 3 to 5 fractions at a biologically effective dose of at least 100 Gy. No patient received concurrent therapy alongside SBRT. After SBRT, distant metastases developed in about 20% of the 19 patients at a median of approximately seven months, while the remaining 15 patients had no significant progression. Peripheral blood TCR beta repertoires were profiled in stage I NSCLC patients before and after stereotactic body radiotherapy, and the study then linked these repertoires to distant failure. The study took one blood sample before SBRT and one after SBRT from each of roughly 20 patients and sequenced all 40 or so samples. The full study reports these points: Limitations of the study included a small cohort and short follow-up, and the study findings need independent validation. Unique TCR clone counts fell after SBRT (median approximately 10,000 before versus 6,000 to 8,000 after; Wilcoxon paired P=0.011). Whether the expanded TCR clones were tumor-specific was not determined. All reported P values were unadjusted for multiple comparisons. Differences in TRBV and TRBJ usage frequencies by metastasis status were reportedly observed in two V genes at baseline and in nine V and two J genes after SBRT. Post-SBRT Shannon entropy and its change from baseline were lower in patients who developed distant metastases; baseline Shannon entropy was not associated with metastases.

All patients had node-negative disease on CT and PET/CT, and none had a history of other malignancies or prior chemotherapy or radiotherapy. At each of two time points, six milliliters of peripheral venous blood were collected into EDTA tubes. Ficoll-Paque Plus density-gradient centrifugation was used to isolate PBMCs. Right after collection, samples were kept at -80 degrees C until analysis. Sequences were derived from PBMCs, sampled before or after stereotactic body radiation therapy (not recorded which). The V and J genes are TRBV6-1 and TRBJ2-4; the junction holds 13 bases that match TRBD2. The receptor was isolated from a donor over 45 with non-small cell lung cancer. The CDR3 in this case is CAYGLAGAKDIQYF. The nucleotides read TGTGCCTACGGACTAGCGGGAGCCAAAGACATTCAGTACTTC.